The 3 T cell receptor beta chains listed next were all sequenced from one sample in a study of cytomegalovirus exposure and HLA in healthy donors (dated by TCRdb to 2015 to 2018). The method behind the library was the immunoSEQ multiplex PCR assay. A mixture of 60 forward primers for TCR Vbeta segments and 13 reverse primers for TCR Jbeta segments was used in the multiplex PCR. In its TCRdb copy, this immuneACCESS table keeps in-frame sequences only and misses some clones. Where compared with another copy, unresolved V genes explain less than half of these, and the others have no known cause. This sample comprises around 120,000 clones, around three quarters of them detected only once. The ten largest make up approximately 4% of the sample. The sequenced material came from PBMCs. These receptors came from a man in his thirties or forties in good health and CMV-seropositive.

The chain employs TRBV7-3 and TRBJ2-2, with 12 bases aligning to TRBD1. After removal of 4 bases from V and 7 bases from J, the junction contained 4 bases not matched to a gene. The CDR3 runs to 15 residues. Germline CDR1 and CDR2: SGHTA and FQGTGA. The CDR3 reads CASSSGTGGGGELFF. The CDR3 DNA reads TGTGCCAGCAGCTCCGGGACAGGGGGCGGCGGGGAGCTGTTTTTT.

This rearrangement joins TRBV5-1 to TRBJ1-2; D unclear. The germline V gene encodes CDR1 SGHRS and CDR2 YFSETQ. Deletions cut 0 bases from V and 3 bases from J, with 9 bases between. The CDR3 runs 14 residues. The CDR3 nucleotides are TGCGCCAGCAGCTTGGGCGCGGGTCACTATGGCTACACCTTC. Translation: CASSLGAGHYGYTF.

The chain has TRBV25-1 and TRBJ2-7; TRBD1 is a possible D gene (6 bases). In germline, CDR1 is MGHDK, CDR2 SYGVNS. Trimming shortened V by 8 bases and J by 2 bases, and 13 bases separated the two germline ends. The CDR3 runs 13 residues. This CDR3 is CASGDRLTYEQYF. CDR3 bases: TGTGCCAGCGGAGACAGGCTTACCTACGAGCAGTACTTC.